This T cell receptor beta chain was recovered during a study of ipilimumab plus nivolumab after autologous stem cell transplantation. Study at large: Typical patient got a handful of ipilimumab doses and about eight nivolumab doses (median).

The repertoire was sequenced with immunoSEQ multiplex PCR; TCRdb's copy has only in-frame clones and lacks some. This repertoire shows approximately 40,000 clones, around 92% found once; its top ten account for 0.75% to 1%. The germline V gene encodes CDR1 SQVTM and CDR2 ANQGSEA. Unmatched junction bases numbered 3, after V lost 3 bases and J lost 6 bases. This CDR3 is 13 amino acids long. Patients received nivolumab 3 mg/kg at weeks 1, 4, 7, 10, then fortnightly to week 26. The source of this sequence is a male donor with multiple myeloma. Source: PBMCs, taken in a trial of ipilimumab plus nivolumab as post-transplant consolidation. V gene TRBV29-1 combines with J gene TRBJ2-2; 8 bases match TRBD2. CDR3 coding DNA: TGCAGCGTTGATTCGGGGGGGCCCGGGGAGCTGTTTTTT. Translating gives CSVDSGGPGELFF.